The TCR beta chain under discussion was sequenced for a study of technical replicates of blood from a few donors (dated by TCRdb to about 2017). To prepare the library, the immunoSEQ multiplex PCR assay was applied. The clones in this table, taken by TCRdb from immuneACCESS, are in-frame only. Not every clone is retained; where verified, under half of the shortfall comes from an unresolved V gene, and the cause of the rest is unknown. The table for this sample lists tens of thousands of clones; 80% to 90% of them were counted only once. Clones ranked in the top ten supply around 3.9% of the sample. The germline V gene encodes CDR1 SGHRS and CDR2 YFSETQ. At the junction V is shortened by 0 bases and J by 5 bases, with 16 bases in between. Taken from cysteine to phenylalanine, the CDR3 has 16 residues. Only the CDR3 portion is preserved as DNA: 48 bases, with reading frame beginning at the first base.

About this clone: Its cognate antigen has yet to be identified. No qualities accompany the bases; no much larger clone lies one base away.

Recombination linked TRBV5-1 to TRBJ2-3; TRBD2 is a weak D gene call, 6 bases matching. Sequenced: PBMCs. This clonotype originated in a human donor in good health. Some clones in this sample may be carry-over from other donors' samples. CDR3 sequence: CASSLDGGVNGDTQYF. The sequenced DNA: TGCGCCAGCAGCTTGGATGGCGGGGTAAATGGAGATACGCAGTATTTT.